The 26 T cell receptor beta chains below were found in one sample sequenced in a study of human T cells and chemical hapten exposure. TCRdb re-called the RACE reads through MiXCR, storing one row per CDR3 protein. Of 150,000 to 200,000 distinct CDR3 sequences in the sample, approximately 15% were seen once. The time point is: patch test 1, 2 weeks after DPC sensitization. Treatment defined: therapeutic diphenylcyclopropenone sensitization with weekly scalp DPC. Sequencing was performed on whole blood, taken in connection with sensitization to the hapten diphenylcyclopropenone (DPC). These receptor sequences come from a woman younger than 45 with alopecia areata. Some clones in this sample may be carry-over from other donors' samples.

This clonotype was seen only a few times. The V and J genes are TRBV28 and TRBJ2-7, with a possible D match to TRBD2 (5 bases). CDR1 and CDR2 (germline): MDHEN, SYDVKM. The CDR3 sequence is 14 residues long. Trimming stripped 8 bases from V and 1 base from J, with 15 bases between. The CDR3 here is CASGRFRGSYEQYF. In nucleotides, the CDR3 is TGTGCCAGCGGGCGCTTTCGGGGTTCCTACGAGCAGTACTTC.

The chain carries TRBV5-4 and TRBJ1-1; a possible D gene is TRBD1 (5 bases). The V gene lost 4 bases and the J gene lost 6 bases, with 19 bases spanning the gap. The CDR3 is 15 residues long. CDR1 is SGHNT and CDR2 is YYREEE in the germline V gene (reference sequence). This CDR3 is CASSPPFGGSSEAFF. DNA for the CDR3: TGTGCCAGCAGCCCCCCTTTTGGGGGAAGCTCTGAAGCTTTCTTT.

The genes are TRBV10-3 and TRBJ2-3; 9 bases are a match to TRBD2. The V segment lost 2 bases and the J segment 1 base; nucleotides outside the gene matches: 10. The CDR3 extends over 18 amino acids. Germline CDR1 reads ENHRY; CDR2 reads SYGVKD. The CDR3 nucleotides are TGTGCCATCAGTGAGGGGCTAGCGGGACGATGGCGCACAGATACGCAGTATTTT. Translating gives CAISEGLAGRWRTDTQYF.

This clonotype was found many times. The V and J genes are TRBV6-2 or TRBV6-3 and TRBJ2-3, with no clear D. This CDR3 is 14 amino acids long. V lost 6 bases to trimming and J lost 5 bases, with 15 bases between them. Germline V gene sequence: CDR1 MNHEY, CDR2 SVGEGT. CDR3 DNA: TGTGCCAGCAGACAAGGACGGCTGAGAGATACGCAGTATTTT. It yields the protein CASRQGRLRDTQYF.

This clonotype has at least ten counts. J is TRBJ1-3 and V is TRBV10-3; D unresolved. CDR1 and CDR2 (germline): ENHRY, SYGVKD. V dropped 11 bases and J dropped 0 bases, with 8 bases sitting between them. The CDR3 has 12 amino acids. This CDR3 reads CAASDSGNTIYF. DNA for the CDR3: TGTGCCGCTTCCGACTCTGGAAACACCATATATTTT.

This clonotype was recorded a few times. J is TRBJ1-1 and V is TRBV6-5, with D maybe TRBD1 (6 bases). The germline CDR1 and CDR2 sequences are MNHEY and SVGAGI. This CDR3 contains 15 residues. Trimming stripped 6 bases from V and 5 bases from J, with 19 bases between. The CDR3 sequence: CASSHVTGRKTEAFF. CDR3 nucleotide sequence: TGTGCCAGCAGCCACGTTACAGGGCGAAAAACTGAAGCTTTCTTT.

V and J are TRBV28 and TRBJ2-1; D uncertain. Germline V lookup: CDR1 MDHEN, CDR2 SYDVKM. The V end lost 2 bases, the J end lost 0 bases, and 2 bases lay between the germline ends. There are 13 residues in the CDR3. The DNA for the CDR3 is TGTGCCAGCAGTTTAACCTCCTACAATGAGCAGTTCTTC. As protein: CASSLTSYNEQFF.

The CDR3 is CASRANGGRTGELFF. The DNA for the CDR3 is TGTGCCAGCAGGGCGAACGGCGGACGCACCGGGGAGCTGTTTTTT. The chain employs TRBV6-1 and TRBJ2-2; D gene ambiguous. The V and J ends lost 6 bases and 4 bases respectively, with 15 bases between them. The length of the CDR3 is 15 residues. The germline V gene has CDR1 MNHNS and CDR2 SASEGT.

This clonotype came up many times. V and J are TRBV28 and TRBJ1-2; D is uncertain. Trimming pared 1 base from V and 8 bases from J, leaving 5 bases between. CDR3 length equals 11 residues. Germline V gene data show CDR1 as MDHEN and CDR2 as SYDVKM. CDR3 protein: CASSLSRGYTF. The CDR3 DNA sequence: TGTGCCAGCAGTTTATCGCGGGGCTACACCTTC.

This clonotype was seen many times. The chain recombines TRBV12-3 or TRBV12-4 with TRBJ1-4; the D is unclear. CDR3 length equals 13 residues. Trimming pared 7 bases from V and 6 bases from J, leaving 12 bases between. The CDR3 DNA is TGTGCCAGCAACGAGGGAAGGGATGAAAAACTGTTTTTT. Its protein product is CASNEGRDEKLFF.

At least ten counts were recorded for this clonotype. DNA for the CDR3: TGTGCCAGCACCACAGGACAGGGACTTAGCAATCAGCCCCAGCATTTT. It yields the protein CASTTGQGLSNQPQHF. J is TRBJ1-5 and V is TRBV28; 8 nucleotides line up with TRBD1. There are 16 residues in the CDR3. The germline gives CDR1 MDHEN, CDR2 SYDVKM. With V trimmed by 7 bases and J by 0 bases, 8 bases remained unmatched.

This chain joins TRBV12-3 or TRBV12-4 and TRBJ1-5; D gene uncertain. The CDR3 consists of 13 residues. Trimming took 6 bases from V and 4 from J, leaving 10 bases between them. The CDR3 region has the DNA TGTGCCAGCAGCGTGACGTGGAATCAGCCCCAGCATTTT. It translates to CASSVTWNQPQHF.

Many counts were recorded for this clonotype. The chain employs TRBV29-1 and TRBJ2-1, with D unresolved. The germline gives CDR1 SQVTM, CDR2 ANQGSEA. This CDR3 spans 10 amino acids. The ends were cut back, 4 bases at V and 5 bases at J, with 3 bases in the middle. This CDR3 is CSVGDNEQFF. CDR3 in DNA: TGCAGCGTTGGTGACAATGAGCAGTTCTTC.

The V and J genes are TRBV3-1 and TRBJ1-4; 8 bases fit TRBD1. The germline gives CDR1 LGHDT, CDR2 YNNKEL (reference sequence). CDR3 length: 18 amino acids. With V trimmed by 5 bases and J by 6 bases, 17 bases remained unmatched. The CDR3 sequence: CASSGRIGGGQGDEKLFF. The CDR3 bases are TGTGCCAGCAGCGGACGCATTGGCGGAGGACAGGGTGATGAAAAACTGTTTTTT.

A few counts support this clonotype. This CDR3 reads CASSASGGPDGQFF. Written as DNA, the CDR3 is TGTGCCAGCAGTGCAAGCGGGGGGCCTGATGGGCAGTTCTTC. This chain connects TRBV2 to TRBJ2-1, with TRBD2 matching over 9 bases. J gave up 12 bases and V 4 bases, and 10 bases lay outside the gene matches. Germline CDR1 and CDR2: SNHLY and FYNNEI. CDR3 length: 14 amino acids.

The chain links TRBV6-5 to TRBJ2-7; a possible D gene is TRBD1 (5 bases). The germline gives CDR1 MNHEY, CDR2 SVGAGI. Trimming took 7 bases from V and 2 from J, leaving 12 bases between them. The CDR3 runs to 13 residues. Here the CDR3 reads CASIQEFPYEQYF. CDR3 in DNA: TGTGCCAGCATACAGGAGTTTCCCTACGAGCAGTACTTC.

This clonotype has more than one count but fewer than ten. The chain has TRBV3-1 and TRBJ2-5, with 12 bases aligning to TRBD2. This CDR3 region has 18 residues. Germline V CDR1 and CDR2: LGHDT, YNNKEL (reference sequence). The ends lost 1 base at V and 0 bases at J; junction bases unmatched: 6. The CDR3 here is CASSQGLAGVIYQETQYF. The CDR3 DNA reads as TGTGCCAGCAGCCAAGGACTAGCGGGGGTAATTTACCAAGAGACCCAGTACTTC.

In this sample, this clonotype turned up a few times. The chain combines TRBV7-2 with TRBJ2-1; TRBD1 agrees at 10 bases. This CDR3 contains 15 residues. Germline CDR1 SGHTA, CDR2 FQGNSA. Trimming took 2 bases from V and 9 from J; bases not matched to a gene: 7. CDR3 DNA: TGTGCCAGCAGCTTATCCGGGACAGGGGTAGGTGAGCAGTTCTTC. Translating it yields CASSLSGTGVGEQFF.

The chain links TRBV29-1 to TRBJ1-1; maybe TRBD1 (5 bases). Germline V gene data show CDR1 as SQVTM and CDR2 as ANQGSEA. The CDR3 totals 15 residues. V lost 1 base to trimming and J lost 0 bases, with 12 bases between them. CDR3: CSVEGLSGMNTEAFF. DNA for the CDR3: TGCAGCGTTGAAGGCCTATCAGGGATGAACACTGAAGCTTTCTTT. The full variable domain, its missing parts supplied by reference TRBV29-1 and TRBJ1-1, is SAVISQKPSRDICQRGTSLTIQCQVDSQVTMMFWYRQQPGQSLTLIATANQGSEATYESGFVIDKFPISRPNLTFSTLTVSNMSPEDSSIYLCSVEGLSGMNTEAFFGQGTRLTVV.

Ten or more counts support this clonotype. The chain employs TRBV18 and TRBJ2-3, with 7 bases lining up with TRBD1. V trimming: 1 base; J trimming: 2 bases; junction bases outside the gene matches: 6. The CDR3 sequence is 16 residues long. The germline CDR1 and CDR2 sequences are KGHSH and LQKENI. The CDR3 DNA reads TGTGCCAGCTCACCACGCCCGGGACAGACCACAGATACGCAGTATTTT. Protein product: CASSPRPGQTTDTQYF.

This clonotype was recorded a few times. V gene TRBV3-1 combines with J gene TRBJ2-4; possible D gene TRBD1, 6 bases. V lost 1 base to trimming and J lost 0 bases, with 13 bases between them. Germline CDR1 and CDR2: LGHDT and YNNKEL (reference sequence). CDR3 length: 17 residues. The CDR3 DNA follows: TGTGCCAGCAGCCAAGCCCCAGGGGTCCTAGCCAAAAACATTCAGTACTTC. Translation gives CASSQAPGVLAKNIQYF.

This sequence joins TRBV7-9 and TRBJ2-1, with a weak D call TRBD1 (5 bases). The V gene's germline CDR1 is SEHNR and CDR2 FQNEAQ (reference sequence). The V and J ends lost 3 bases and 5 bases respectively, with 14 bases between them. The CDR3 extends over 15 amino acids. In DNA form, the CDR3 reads TGTGCCAGCAGCTTTACAAGCAGGGTTGACAATGAGCAGTTCTTC. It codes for CASSFTSRVDNEQFF.

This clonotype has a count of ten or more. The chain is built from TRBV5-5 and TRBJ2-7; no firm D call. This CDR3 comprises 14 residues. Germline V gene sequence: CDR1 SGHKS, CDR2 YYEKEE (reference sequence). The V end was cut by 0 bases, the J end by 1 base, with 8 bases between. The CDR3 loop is CASSLVSRSYEQYF. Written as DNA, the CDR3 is TGTGCCAGCAGCTTGGTTTCCAGATCCTACGAGCAGTACTTC.

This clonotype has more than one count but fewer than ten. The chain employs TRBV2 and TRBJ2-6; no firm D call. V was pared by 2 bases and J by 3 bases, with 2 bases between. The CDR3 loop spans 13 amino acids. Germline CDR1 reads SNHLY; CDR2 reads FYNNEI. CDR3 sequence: CASSEFGANVLTF. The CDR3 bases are TGTGCCAGCAGTGAATTTGGGGCCAACGTCCTGACTTTC. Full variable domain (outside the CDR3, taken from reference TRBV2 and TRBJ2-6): EPEVTQTPSHQVTQMGQEVILRCVPISNHLYFYWYRQILGQKVEFLVSFYNNEISEKSEIFDDQFSVERPDGSNFTLKIRSTKLEDSAMYFCASSEFGANVLTFGAGSRLTVL.

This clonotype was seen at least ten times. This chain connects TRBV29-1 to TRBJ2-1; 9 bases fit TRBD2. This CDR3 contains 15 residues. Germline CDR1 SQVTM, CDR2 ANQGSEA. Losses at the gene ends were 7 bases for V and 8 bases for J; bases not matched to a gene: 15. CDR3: CSAQRGSGSIYEQFF. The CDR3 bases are TGCAGCGCCCAAAGAGGTAGCGGGAGTATCTATGAGCAGTTCTTC.

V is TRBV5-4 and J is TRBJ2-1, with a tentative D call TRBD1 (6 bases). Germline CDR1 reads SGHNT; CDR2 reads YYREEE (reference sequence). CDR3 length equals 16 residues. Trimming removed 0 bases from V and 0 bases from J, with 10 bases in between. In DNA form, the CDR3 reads TGTGCCAGCAGCTTGGGCTGGACAGCCTCCTACAATGAGCAGTTCTTC. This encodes CASSLGWTASYNEQFF. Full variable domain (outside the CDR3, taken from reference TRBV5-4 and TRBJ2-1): ETGVTQSPTHLIKTRGQQVTLRCSSQSGHNTVSWYQQALGQGPQFIFQYYREEENGRGNFPPRFSGLQFPNYSSELNVNALELDDSALYLCASSLGWTASYNEQFFGPGTRLTVL.